These 16 T cell receptor beta chains were sequenced from one sample in a study of blood T cells in healthy people across ages. Using a J-beta primer mix together with a sample-barcoded 5' primer, a second PCR was run for about 6 to 11 cycles. TCRdb reprocessed the 5' RACE reads with MiXCR, giving one entry per CDR3 protein. The sample records roughly 720,000 distinct CDR3 sequences, roughly 50% being singletons. The sequenced sample consisted of blood. The source of these receptors is a man older than 75 in good health.

The J gene is TRBJ2-3, the V gene TRBV29-1; 10 nucleotides line up with TRBD2. Germline V lookup: CDR1 SQVTM, CDR2 ANQGSEA. The CDR3 has 13 amino acids. V was pared by 4 bases and J by 6 bases, with 4 bases of the junction left unmatched. The CDR3, as DNA: TGCAGCGTTGGGGCTAGCGGGAGTGATACGCAGTATTTT. Translated: CSVGASGSDTQYF.

This rearrangement joins TRBV29-1 to TRBJ2-4, with TRBD1 identical over 9 bases. CDR1 and CDR2 (germline): SQVTM, ANQGSEA. The CDR3 has 18 amino acids. V was clipped by 2 bases and J by 1 base; unmatched bases: 12. CDR3 amino acids: CSVERSTGGAGAKNIQYF. The CDR3 DNA is TGCAGCGTTGAAAGAAGTACAGGGGGCGCTGGGGCCAAAAACATTCAGTACTTC.

V usage is TRBV14 and J usage is TRBJ2-1; TRBD2 agrees at 10 bases. Germline-derived CDR1 and CDR2 are SGHDN and FVKESK. The CDR3 sequence is 18 residues long. The ends lost 1 base at V and 6 bases at J; junction bases unmatched: 12. The CDR3 reads CASSQAGEASGSSNEQFF. The CDR3 nucleotides read TGTGCCAGCAGCCAAGCTGGGGAGGCTAGCGGGAGCTCCAATGAGCAGTTCTTC.

The V gene is TRBV20-1, the J gene TRBJ2-1, with D possibly being TRBD2 (6 bases). The CDR3 spans 17 residues. V was shortened by 4 bases and J by 4 bases, with 23 bases between the two germline ends. Per the germline V gene, CDR1 is DFQATT and CDR2 is SNEGSKA (reference sequence). CDR3 loop: CSAISHLGGKPYNEQFF. The CDR3 region has the DNA TGCAGTGCTATCTCCCATTTGGGCGGGAAACCTTACAATGAGCAGTTCTTC.

This chain links TRBV7-8 with TRBJ1-2; D is unresolved. The ends were cut back, 4 bases at V and 9 bases at J, with 12 bases in the middle. This CDR3 has 12 residues. Germline values: CDR1 SGHVS, CDR2 FQNEAQ. The CDR3 sequence is CASSSSVESYTF. CDR3 coding DNA: TGTGCCAGCAGCTCCTCTGTGGAGAGCTACACCTTC.

The gene calls are TRBV28 and TRBJ2-3; TRBD1 is a possible D gene (6 bases). Per the germline V gene, CDR1 is MDHEN and CDR2 is SYDVKM. V lost 6 bases to trimming and J lost 14 bases, with 24 bases between them. The CDR3 has 14 residues. CDR3 sequence reads: CASSPGQLHRYAYF. The DNA of the CDR3 is TGTGCCAGCAGCCCAGGACAGCTACACAGATACGCGTATTTT.

This clonotype was counted between two and nine times. The chain has TRBV6-6 and TRBJ2-1; D remains ambiguous. Deletions cut 7 bases from V and 7 bases from J, with 14 bases between. Germline V lookup: CDR1 MNHNY, CDR2 SVGAGI (reference sequence). The CDR3 consists of 13 residues. Here the CDR3 reads CASMTGGGNEQFF. CDR3 nucleotides: TGTGCCAGCATGACGGGTGGTGGGAATGAGCAGTTCTTC.

There are a few counts of this clonotype. The V call is TRBV7-2, the J call TRBJ2-7; D unresolved. The CDR3 length is 15 residues. In germline, CDR1 is SGHTA, CDR2 FQGNSA. Trimming cost V 5 bases and J 2 bases, with 16 bases left between them. The CDR3, as DNA: TGTGCCAGCAGCCCGACCGAGACACCCACCTACGAGCAGTACTTC. Protein: CASSPTETPTYEQYF. The full variable domain, rest sourced from reference TRBV7-2 and TRBJ2-7, is GAGVSQSPSNKVTEKGKDVELRCDPISGHTALYWYRQSLGQGLEFLIYFQGNSAPDKSGLPSDRFSAERTGGSVSTLTIQRTQQEDSAVYLCASSPTETPTYEQYFGPGTRLTVT.

This rearrangement joins TRBV5-4 to TRBJ2-3; possibly TRBD2 for D (5 bases). Germline assignment: CDR1 SGHNT and CDR2 YYREEE (reference sequence). Trimming pared 0 bases from V and 14 bases from J, leaving 22 bases between. This CDR3 contains 15 residues. The CDR3 spells CASSLDSVGNRYAYF. The DNA of the CDR3 is TGTGCCAGCAGCTTGGATAGCGTCGGTAACAGATACGCGTATTTT.

The rearrangement joins TRBV6-1 to TRBJ1-2; a possible D gene is TRBD1 (5 bases). Germline values: CDR1 MNHNS, CDR2 SASEGT. Between the trimmed V and J ends, which lost 7 bases and 3 bases, there was a span of 6 bases. The CDR3 covers 11 residues. As DNA, the CDR3 is TGTGCCAGCACCAGGGACTATGGCTACACCTTC. Translated, it gives CASTRDYGYTF.

The gene calls are TRBV2 and TRBJ2-7; D might be TRBD2 (6 bases). V gave up 6 bases and J gave up 1 base, with 16 bases separating them. The CDR3 loop spans 15 amino acids. Germline-derived CDR1 and CDR2 are SNHLY and FYNNEI. Written as DNA, the CDR3 is TGTGCCAGCAGGGCCGGGACTGGATCTTCCTACGAGCAGTACTTC. It is translated as CASRAGTGSSYEQYF.

The V call is TRBV5-1, the J call TRBJ2-2; the D is unclear. Trimming took off 2 bases at V and 1 base at J, with 12 bases between the two ends. The germline gives CDR1 SGHRS, CDR2 YFSETQ. CDR3 length equals 16 residues. CDR3: CASSFGEARNTGELFF. In DNA, the CDR3 is TGCGCCAGCAGCTTCGGAGAGGCCAGGAACACCGGGGAGCTGTTTTTT.

This clonotype was seen only a few times. This chain uses TRBV9 with TRBJ1-1; 7 nucleotides align to TRBD1. J was trimmed by 1 base and V by 4 bases; bases with no gene match: 7. Germline CDR1 reads SGDLS; CDR2 reads YYNGEE. This CDR3 region has 15 residues. The CDR3 DNA reads TGTGCCAGCAGCTCGGGACAGATGGGGAACACTGAAGCTTTCTTT. Translation gives CASSSGQMGNTEAFF.

This chain uses TRBV24-1 with TRBJ2-3, with D tentatively TRBD2 (6 bases). V was pared by 3 bases and J by 5 bases, with 11 bases between. The CDR3 runs to 14 residues. Germline loops: CDR1 KGHDR, CDR2 SFDVKD. In DNA form, the CDR3 reads TGTGCCACCAGTGATAGGAGGGTCGGAGATACGCAGTATTTT. This codes for CATSDRRVGDTQYF.

This chain uses TRBV5-1 with TRBJ2-1, with D possibly matching TRBD2 (5 bases). The V end was cut by 0 bases, the J end by 10 bases, with 17 bases between. Germline CDR1 reads SGHRS; CDR2 reads YFSETQ. The CDR3 extends over 15 amino acids. Written as DNA, the CDR3 is TGCGCCAGCAGCTTGGGGGTCTCCGGGCCTAGCGAGCAGTTCTTC. Translated, it gives CASSLGVSGPSEQFF.

The CDR3 is CASSLTGVNTGELFF. In DNA form, the CDR3 reads TGTGCCAGCAGCTTAACGGGAGTGAACACCGGGGAGCTGTTTTTT. The chain joins TRBV7-2 to TRBJ2-2, with D possibly TRBD2 on 6 matching bases. Trimming stripped 2 bases from V and 1 base from J, with 8 bases between. The CDR3 covers 15 residues. Germline CDR1 SGHTA, CDR2 FQGNSA.